There are a few counts of the clone carrying this T cell receptor (beta chain). TCRdb re-called the RACE reads through MiXCR, storing one row per CDR3 protein. The data show around 99,000 distinct CDR3 sequences, 9.2% seen once. The CDR3 sequence is 15 residues long. V lost 2 bases and J 1 base, leaving 9 bases between the germline ends. CDR1 is SGHAT, CDR2 FQNNGV, per germline. The record originates from a study of human T cells and chemical hapten exposure. Study information: A roughly 2 cm by roughly 2 cm inner upper arm patch received 2% DPC for sensitization. Patients, largely female, had alopecia areata, totalis or universalis. For the roughly 25-week duration of the study, patients were given weekly doses of diphenylcyclopropenone on the scalp. DPC at 0.01% went onto the upper back in patch tests, read at 6 days.

Time point denoted: patch test 2, 6 weeks after DPC sensitization. The treatment: therapeutic diphenylcyclopropenone sensitization with weekly scalp DPC. The sequence was collected from a woman in her 40s with alopecia areata. Some clones in this sample may be carry-over from other donors' samples. The chain carries TRBV11-2 and TRBJ1-3; D unresolved. The sample in question was whole blood, obtained in connection with sensitization to the hapten diphenylcyclopropenone (DPC). The CDR3 is CASSLNTKSGNTIYF. Here the CDR3 DNA reads TGTGCCAGCAGCTTAAACACGAAATCTGGAAACACCATATATTTT. Combining the CDR3 with reference TRBV11-2 and TRBJ1-3 gives the whole variable domain EAGVAQSPRYKIIEKRQSVAFWCNPISGHATLYWYQQILGQGPKLLIQFQNNGVVDDSQLPKDRFSAERLKGVDSTLKIQPAKLEDSAVYLCASSLNTKSGNTIYFGEGSWLTVV.